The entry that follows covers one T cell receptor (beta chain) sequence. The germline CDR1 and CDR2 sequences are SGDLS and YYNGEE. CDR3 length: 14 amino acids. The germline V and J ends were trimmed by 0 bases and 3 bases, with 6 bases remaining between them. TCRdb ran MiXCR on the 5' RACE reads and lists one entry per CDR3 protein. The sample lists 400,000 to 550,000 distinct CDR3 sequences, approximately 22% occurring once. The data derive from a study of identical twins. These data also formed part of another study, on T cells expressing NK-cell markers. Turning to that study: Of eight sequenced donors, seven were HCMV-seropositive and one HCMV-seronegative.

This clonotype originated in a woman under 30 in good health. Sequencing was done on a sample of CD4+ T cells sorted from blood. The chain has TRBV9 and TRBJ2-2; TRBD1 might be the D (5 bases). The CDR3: CASSVVGDTGELFF. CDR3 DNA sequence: TGTGCCAGCAGCGTAGTAGGGGACACCGGGGAGCTGTTTTTT.